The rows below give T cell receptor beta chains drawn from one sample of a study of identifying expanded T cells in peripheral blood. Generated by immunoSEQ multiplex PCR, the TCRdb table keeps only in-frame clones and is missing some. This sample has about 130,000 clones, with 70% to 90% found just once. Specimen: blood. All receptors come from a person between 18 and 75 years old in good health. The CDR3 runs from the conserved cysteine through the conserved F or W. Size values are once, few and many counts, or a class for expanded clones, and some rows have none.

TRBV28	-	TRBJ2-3	CASSFTSGRTDTQYF
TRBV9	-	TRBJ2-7	CASSVGSVQGTGEQYF
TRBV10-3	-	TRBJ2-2	CAISEGVEWTDANTGELFF
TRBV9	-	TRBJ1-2	CASSAQGNYGYTF
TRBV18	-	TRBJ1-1	CASSPSQSGEAFF
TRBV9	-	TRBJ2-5	CASSPTEGDAGETQYF
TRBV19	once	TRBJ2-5	CASSDTWTETQYF
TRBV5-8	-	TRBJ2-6	CASTFWPPSGANVLTF
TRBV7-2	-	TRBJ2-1	CASSQPGLGYNEQFF
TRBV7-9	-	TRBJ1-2	CASSLDDLKVLNYGYTF
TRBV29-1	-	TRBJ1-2	CSVDRARTLNYGYTF
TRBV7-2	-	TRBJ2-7	CASSLVIGQGSYEQYF
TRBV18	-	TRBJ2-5	CASSPGSGYQETQYF
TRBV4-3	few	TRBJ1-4	CASSLDSYSTNEKLFF
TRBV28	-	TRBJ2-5	CASSPGTGGRNGETQYF
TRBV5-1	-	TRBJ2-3	CASSSYTDTQYF
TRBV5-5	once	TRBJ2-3	CASSGGGTDTQYF
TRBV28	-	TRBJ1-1	CASRGGDTEAFF
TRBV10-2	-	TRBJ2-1	CASRLSGNNEQFF
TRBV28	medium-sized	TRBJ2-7	CASSRLAGVLVESYEQYF
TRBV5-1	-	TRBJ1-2	CASRPRTGEGYTF
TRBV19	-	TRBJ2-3	CASSQGVRGGWTDTQYF
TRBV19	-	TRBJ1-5	CASTDRGATSNQPQHF
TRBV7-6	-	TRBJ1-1	CASSLAGDPAFF
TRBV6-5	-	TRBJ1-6	CATGRGSYNSPLHF
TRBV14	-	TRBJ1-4	CASSLEATNEKLFF
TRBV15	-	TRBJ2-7	CATSREKAVTSYEQYF
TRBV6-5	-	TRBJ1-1	CASRPYPGRNTEAFF
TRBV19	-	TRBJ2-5	CASSSDRGFSETQYF
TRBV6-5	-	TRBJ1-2	CASSPPGQMYGYTF
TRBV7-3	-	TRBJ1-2	CASSPGGTASGYTF
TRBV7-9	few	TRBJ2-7	CASSHEAGYEQYF
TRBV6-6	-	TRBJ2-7	CASRRETISYEQYF
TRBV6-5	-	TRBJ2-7	CASTKDVAYEQYF
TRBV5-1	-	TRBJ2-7	CASANEGYEQYF
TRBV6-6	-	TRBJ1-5	CASSGGYDQPQHF
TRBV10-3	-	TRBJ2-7	CAISDLLTGGGYEQYF
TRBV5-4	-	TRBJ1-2	CASSLEQNYGYTF
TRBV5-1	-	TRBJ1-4	CASSLVGQGGEKLFF
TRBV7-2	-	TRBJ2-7	CASSLATGITYEQYF
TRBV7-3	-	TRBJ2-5	CASSLAGQARETQYF
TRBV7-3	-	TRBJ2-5	CASSLAVQETQYF
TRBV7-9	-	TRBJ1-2	CASSLAGPPTGRYGYTF
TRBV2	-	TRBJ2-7	CASSELRIYEQYF
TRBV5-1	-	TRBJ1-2	CASRLGTGINYGYTF